This T cell receptor beta chain was captured in a study of CD8 T cells in Susac syndrome. Study background: Patients with Susac syndrome were, at the time of blood collection, therapy-naive, maintained on corticosteroids, or maintained on intravenous immunoglobulin alone. Study-level findings and limits: CD8+ clones in Susac expanded most in TEMRA cells and active patients.

This clonotype has a handful of counts. The target antigen is unknown. Looked up from germline, CDR1 is MNHNS and CDR2 is SASEGT. Unmatched junction bases numbered 2, after V lost 6 bases and J lost 2 bases. CDR3 length equals 14 residues. It was with random hexamers that about 0.45 to 1 ug RNA was reverse transcribed. TCRdb independently ran MiXCR on the immunoSEQ multiplex PCR reads; one entry per CDR3 protein. Counted here are some 100,000 distinct CDR3 sequences, 95% occurring once; the ten biggest clones make up 0.3%. This TCR was recovered from a human donor with Susac syndrome. The gene calls are TRBV6-1 and TRBJ2-3; 10 bases align to TRBD2. The specimen sequenced was CD8+ T cells from PBMCs. Here the CDR3 reads CASRSGGATDTQYF. Written as DNA, the CDR3 is TGTGCCAGCAGAAGCGGGGGGGCCACAGATACGCAGTATTTT.